A selection of T cell receptor beta chains follows, all from one sample in a study of persistence of HIV-infected CD4 T cells. No antigen has been identified for these receptors. Using immunoSEQ multiplex PCR, the repertoire was profiled, and TCRdb retains in-frame clones only, with some absent. The sample yields 25,000 to 35,000 clones, about 80% seen once. The starting material was CD4+ T cells sorted from PBMCs after approximately 20-hour stimulation, obtained from a patient who received antiretroviral therapy. The receptors originated from an adult woman with HIV who was CMV-seropositive. Both conserved end residues are part of each CDR3. Each record gives: V gene, J gene, CDR3 protein.

V gene: TRBV27
J gene: TRBJ1-4
CDR3 protein: CASSASGYNEKLFF

V gene: TRBV14
J gene: TRBJ1-1
CDR3 protein: CASSQDGRAFF

V gene: TRBV27
J gene: TRBJ1-1
CDR3 protein: CASSSRTGYTEAFF

V gene: TRBV7-8
J gene: TRBJ2-2
CDR3 protein: CASSSTGKANTGELFF

V gene: TRBV2
J gene: TRBJ1-5
CDR3 protein: CASSERAYGRSRIQPQHF

V gene: TRBV30
J gene: TRBJ1-2
CDR3 protein: CAWSVGPQTNGYTF

V gene: TRBV24-1
J gene: TRBJ1-2
CDR3 protein: CATSDFNIKLGGEMDGYTF

V gene: TRBV18
J gene: TRBJ1-6
CDR3 protein: CASSPRNPGRGASPLHF

V gene: TRBV30
J gene: TRBJ2-7
CDR3 protein: CASRGGDHEQYF

V gene: TRBV12-3/TRBV12-4
J gene: TRBJ1-5
CDR3 protein: CASSLNNNQPQHF

V gene: TRBV2
J gene: TRBJ1-2
CDR3 protein: CASRENSYYGYTF

V gene: TRBV6-4
J gene: TRBJ2-2
CDR3 protein: CASRPDAGELFF

V gene: TRBV19
J gene: TRBJ1-2
CDR3 protein: CASSIRVAGYGYTF

V gene: TRBV2
J gene: TRBJ2-5
CDR3 protein: CASSQSSGGAYETQYF

V gene: TRBV7-3
J gene: TRBJ1-5
CDR3 protein: CASSLYPGQPQHF

V gene: TRBV30
J gene: TRBJ1-4
CDR3 protein: CAWSGYRGTNKKLFF

V gene: TRBV29-1
J gene: TRBJ2-1
CDR3 protein: CSVVLPSGGTPDLDEQFF

V gene: TRBV5-1
J gene: TRBJ2-3
CDR3 protein: CASSRERGTDTQYF

V gene: TRBV14
J gene: TRBJ1-2
CDR3 protein: CASSQEWFGYTF

V gene: TRBV5-1
J gene: TRBJ1-3
CDR3 protein: CASSLEARHVDTIYF

V gene: TRBV7-9
J gene: TRBJ1-2
CDR3 protein: CASSLAQSGTNYGYTF

V gene: TRBV2
J gene: TRBJ1-5
CDR3 protein: CASSERRAQHF

V gene: TRBV5-1
J gene: TRBJ1-1
CDR3 protein: CASSLDSHTEAFF

V gene: TRBV5-1
J gene: TRBJ2-1
CDR3 protein: CASSLGLANNEQFF

V gene: TRBV10-3
J gene: TRBJ2-2
CDR3 protein: CAIGDRVAGELFF

V gene: TRBV5-1
J gene: TRBJ2-5
CDR3 protein: CASSLEASFQETQYF

V gene: TRBV2
J gene: TRBJ2-1
CDR3 protein: CASRNERKDNEQFF

V gene: TRBV19
J gene: TRBJ1-1
CDR3 protein: CASSIEMVIGRQTEAFF

V gene: TRBV19
J gene: TRBJ1-1
CDR3 protein: CATSWDRNTEAFF

V gene: TRBV9
J gene: TRBJ2-5
CDR3 protein: CASSPYGYQETQYF

V gene: TRBV28
J gene: TRBJ2-6
CDR3 protein: CASSQTGQAFGANVLTF

V gene: TRBV2
J gene: TRBJ1-5
CDR3 protein: CASSGYNQPQHF

V gene: TRBV6-4
J gene: TRBJ2-5
CDR3 protein: CASSDPDPGETQYF

V gene: TRBV9
J gene: TRBJ1-4
CDR3 protein: CASSVEATNEKLFF

V gene: TRBV30
J gene: TRBJ2-2
CDR3 protein: CAWKISGPTTGELFF

V gene: TRBV5-1
J gene: TRBJ2-2
CDR3 protein: CASSAGQENTGELFF

V gene: TRBV7-3
J gene: TRBJ2-1
CDR3 protein: CASSLNPGHYNEQFF

V gene: TRBV19
J gene: TRBJ1-2
CDR3 protein: CASSIKRGHGYTF

V gene: TRBV30
J gene: TRBJ1-3
CDR3 protein: CAFEDRGSGNTIYF

V gene: TRBV10-3
J gene: TRBJ1-2
CDR3 protein: CAITTGVNYGYTF

V gene: TRBV6-2/TRBV6-3
J gene: TRBJ1-3
CDR3 protein: CASSWTSGRRNTIYF

V gene: TRBV7-6
J gene: TRBJ2-5
CDR3 protein: CASSITGFGETQYF

V gene: TRBV18
J gene: TRBJ1-1
CDR3 protein: CASSPGATANTEAFF

V gene: TRBV9
J gene: TRBJ2-7
CDR3 protein: CASSPTGAGVQYF

V gene: TRBV15
J gene: TRBJ1-1
CDR3 protein: CATSGWRGNTEAFF

V gene: TRBV6-6
J gene: TRBJ1-4
CDR3 protein: CASRGPGGLNEKLFF

V gene: TRBV27
J gene: TRBJ2-7
CDR3 protein: CASSSHSGQGLEQYF

V gene: TRBV29-1
J gene: TRBJ1-2
CDR3 protein: CSVRVRGAGYTF

V gene: TRBV10-2
J gene: TRBJ2-2
CDR3 protein: CASSSGGHITGELFF

V gene: TRBV19
J gene: TRBJ1-5
CDR3 protein: CASSRQGRGNSNQPQHF

V gene: TRBV5-1
J gene: TRBJ2-3
CDR3 protein: CATRSSAGTDTQYF

V gene: TRBV4-1
J gene: TRBJ2-1
CDR3 protein: CASSQGVGGGTHYNEQFF

V gene: TRBV6-5
J gene: TRBJ1-3
CDR3 protein: CASSYGQVDTIYF

V gene: TRBV21-1
J gene: TRBJ2-5
CDR3 protein: CASSQRGRTSGQETQYF

V gene: TRBV5-4
J gene: TRBJ2-7
CDR3 protein: CASSSLTGGHEQYF

V gene: TRBV9
J gene: TRBJ1-5
CDR3 protein: CASSGGPTSNQPQHF